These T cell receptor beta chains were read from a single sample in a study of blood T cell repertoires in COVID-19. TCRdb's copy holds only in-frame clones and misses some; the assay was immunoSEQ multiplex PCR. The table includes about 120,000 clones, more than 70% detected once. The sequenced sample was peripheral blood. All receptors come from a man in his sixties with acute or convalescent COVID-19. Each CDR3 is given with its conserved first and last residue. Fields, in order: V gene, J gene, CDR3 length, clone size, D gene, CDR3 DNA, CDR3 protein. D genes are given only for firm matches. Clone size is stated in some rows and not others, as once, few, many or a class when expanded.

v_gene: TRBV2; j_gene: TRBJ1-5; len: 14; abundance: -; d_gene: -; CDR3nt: TGTGCCAGCAGTGATCAGGCGGGGTATCAGCCCCAGCATTTT; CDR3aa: CASSDQAGYQPQHF
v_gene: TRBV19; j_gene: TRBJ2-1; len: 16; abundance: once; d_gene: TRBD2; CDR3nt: TGTGCCAGTAGTATGACTAGCGGGAGGCAATACAATGAGCAGTTCTTC; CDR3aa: CASSMTSGRQYNEQFF
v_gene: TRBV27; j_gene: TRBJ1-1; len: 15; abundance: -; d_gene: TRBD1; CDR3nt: TGTGCCAGCAGTTTAACCGGGACAGGGGCTCCTGAAGCTTTCTTT; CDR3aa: CASSLTGTGAPEAFF
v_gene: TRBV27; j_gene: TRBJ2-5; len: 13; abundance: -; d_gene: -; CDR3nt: TGTGCCAGCAGTTCCTCCAGGGTAGAGACCCAGTACTTC; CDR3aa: CASSSSRVETQYF
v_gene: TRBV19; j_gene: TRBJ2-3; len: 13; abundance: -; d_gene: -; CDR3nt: TGTGCCAGTAGTGGGCATAGCACAGATACGCAGTATTTT; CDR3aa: CASSGHSTDTQYF
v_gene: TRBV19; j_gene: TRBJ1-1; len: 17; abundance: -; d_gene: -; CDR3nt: TGTGCCAGTAGTATCAATGTGTTAGGGGCCCAGAACACTGAAGCTTTCTTT; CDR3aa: CASSINVLGAQNTEAFF
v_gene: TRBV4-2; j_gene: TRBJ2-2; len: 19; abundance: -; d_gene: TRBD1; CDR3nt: TGTGCCAGCAGCCAAAGGGGGCCCAGGGCCCAAGGGCGGACCGGGGAGCTGTTTTTT; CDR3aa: CASSQRGPRAQGRTGELFF
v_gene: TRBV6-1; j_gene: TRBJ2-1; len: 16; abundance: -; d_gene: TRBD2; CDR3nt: TGTGCCAGCAGTGGACTAGCGGGAATCGACTACAATGAGCAGTTCTTC; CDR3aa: CASSGLAGIDYNEQFF
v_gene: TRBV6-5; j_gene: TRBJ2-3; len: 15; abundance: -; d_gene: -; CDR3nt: TGTGCCAGCAGGGTTACAGGGCCGGGCACAGATACGCAGTATTTT; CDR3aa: CASRVTGPGTDTQYF
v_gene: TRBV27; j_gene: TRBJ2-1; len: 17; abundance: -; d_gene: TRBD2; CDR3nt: TGTGCCAGCAGTGCGACTAGCGGGCTAGGCTCCTACAATGAGCAGTTCTTC; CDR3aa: CASSATSGLGSYNEQFF
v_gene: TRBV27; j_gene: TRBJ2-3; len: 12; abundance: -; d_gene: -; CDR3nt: TGTGCCAGCAGTACGACTAGTGGTTCGCAGTATTTT; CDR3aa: CASSTTSGSQYF
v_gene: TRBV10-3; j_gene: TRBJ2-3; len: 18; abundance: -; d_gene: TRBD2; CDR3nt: TGTGCCATCAGCATAGCGGGAGGGTCCTCTTCTAGCACAGATACGCAGTATTTT; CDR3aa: CAISIAGGSSSSTDTQYF
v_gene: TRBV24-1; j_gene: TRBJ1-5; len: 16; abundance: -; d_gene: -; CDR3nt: TGTGCCACCAGTGACCCACGACGGGGTAGCAATCAGCCCCAGCATTTT; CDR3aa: CATSDPRRGSNQPQHF
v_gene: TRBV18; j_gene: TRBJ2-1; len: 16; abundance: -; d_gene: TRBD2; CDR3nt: TGTGCCAGCTCAGTAAGCCCACTAGCGGGGACAAATGAGCAGTTCTTC; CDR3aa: CASSVSPLAGTNEQFF
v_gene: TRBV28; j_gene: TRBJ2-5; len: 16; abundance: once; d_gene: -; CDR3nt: TGTGCCAGCAGTTTAAGCAGGGGTAGTGTGGTGGAGACCCAGTACTTC; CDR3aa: CASSLSRGSVVETQYF
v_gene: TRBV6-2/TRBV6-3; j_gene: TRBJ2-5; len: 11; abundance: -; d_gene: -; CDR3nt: TGTGCCAGCAGTTCACCGGGGACCCAGTACTTC; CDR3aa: CASSSPGTQYF
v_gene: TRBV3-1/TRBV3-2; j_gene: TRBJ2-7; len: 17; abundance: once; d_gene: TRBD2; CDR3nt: TGTGCCAGCAGCCAAGCCTCCGGGGGACTAGCGGAGTACGAGCAGTACTTC; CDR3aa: CASSQASGGLAEYEQYF
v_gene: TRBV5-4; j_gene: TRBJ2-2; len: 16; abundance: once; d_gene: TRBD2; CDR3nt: TGTGCCAGCAGCTCGCCTGGGAGCGGGATAACCGGGGAGCTGTTTTTT; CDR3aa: CASSSPGSGITGELFF
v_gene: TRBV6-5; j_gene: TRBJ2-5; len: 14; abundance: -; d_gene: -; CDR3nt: TGTGCCAGCAGTTACTCAGCAGGGCAAGAGACCCAGTACTTC; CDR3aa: CASSYSAGQETQYF
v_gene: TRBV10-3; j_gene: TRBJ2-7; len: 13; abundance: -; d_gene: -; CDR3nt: TGTGCCATCTCGGTAAGCGGCGAGAACGAGCAGTACTTC; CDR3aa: CAISVSGENEQYF
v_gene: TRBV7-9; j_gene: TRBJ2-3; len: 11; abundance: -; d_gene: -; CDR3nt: TGTGCCAGCAGCTTAGCGGAGGATCAGTATTTT; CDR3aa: CASSLAEDQYF
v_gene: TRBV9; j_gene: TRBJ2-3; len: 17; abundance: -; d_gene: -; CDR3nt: TGTGCCAGCAGCCCATTTGGGGGCGGGAGAAGGACAGATACGCAGTATTTT; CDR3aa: CASSPFGGGRRTDTQYF
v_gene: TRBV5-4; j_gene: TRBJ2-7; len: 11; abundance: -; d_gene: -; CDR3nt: TGTGCCAGCAGCTTGTCGAGCGAGCAGTACTTC; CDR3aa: CASSLSSEQYF
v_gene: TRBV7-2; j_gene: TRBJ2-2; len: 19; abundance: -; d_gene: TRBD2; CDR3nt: TGTGCCAGCAGCCTATTAGGACGGAGAGCGGGAGTAAGTCCCGGGGAGCTGTTTTTT; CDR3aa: CASSLLGRRAGVSPGELFF
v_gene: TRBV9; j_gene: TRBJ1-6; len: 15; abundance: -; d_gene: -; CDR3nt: TGTGCCAGCAGCGTAGAGGGACACTTTGATTCACCCCTCCACTTT; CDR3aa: CASSVEGHFDSPLHF
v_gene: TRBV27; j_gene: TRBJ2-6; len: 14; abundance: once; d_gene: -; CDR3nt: TGTGCCGTAAAAAGGGGCTCTGGGGCCAACGTCCTGACTTTC; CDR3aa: CAVKRGSGANVLTF
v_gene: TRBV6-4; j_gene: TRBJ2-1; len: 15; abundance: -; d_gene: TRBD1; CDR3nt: TGTGCCAGCAGCCGGACAGGCTTCTCCTACAATGAGCAGTTCTTC; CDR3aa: CASSRTGFSYNEQFF
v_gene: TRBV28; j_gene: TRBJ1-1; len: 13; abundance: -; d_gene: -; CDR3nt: TGTGCCAGCACCCGACATCTGAACACTGAAGCTTTCTTT; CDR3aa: CASTRHLNTEAFF
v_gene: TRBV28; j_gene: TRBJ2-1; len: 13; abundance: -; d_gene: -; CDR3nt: TGTGCCAGCAGTCCCTCCCTTAACAATGAGCAGTTCTTC; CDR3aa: CASSPSLNNEQFF
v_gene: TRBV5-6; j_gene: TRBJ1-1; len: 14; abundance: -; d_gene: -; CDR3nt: TGTGCCAGCACCAACGAGGTAGGTTGGACTGAAGCTTTCTTT; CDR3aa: CASTNEVGWTEAFF
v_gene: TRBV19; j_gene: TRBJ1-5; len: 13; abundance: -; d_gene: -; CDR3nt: TGTGCCAGTAGTGTACAGGGAAATCAGCCCCAGCATTTT; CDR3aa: CASSVQGNQPQHF
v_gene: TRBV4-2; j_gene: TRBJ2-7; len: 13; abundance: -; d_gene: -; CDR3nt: TGTGCCAGCAGCCAAGATCGAGGGCTTGAGCAGTACTTC; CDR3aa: CASSQDRGLEQYF
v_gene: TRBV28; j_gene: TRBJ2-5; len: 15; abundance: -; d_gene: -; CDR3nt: TGTGCCAGCAGTGAAGCGATGGGAGGCCAAGAGACCCAGTACTTC; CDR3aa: CASSEAMGGQETQYF
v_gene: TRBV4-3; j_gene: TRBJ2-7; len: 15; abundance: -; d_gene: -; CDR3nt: TGCGCCAGCAGCCAGGCGGGGGCAGGGATATACGAGCAGTACTTC; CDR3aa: CASSQAGAGIYEQYF
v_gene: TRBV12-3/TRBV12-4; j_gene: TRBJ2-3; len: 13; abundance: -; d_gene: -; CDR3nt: TGTGCCAGCAGACCAACTGTTTCCCATACGCAGTATTTT; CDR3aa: CASRPTVSHTQYF
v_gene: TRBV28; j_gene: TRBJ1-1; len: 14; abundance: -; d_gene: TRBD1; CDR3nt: TGTGCCAGCGGTCCGGAGGGGGCGCGAAGGGAAGCTTTCTTT; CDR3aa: CASGPEGARREAFF
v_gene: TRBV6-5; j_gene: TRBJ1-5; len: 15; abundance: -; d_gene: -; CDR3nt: TGTGCCAGCAGTTCTTCAGGGGCTACCAATAGGCCCCAGCATTTT; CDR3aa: CASSSSGATNRPQHF
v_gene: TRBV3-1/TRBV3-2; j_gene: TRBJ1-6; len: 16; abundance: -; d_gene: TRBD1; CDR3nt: TGTGCCAGCAGCAACAGGGGACAGGACTATAATTCACCCCTCCACTTT; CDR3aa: CASSNRGQDYNSPLHF
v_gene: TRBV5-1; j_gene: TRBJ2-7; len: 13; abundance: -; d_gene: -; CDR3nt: TGCGCCAGCAGCTTAGGGGTTCGCTACGAGCAGTACTTC; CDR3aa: CASSLGVRYEQYF
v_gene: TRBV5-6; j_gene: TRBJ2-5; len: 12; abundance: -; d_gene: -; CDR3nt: TGTGCCAGCAGCTACGGGGTTGAGACCCAGTACTTC; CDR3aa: CASSYGVETQYF
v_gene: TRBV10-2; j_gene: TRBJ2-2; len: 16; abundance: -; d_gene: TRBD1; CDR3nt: TGCGCCAGCAGTGACCCGACAGGGATGAACACCGGGGAGCTGTTTTTT; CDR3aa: CASSDPTGMNTGELFF